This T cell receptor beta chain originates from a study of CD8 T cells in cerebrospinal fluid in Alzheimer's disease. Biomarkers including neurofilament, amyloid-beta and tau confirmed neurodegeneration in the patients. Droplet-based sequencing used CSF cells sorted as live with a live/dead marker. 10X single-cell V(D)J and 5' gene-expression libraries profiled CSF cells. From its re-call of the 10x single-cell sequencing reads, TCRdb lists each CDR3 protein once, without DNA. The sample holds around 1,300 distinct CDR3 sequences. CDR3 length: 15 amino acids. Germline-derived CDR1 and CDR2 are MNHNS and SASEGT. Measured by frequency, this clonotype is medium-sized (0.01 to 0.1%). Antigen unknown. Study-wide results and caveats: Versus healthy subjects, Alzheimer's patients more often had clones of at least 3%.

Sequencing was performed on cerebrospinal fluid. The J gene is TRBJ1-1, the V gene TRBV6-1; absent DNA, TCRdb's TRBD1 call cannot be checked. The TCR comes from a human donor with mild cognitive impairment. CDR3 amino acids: CASSEVDPGNTEAFF.